This T cell receptor (beta chain) derives from a study of blood T cell repertoires in COVID-19. Looking at the study overall: The United States, Italy and Spain were the sources of the acute and convalescent COVID-19 samples. Sources were T cells, B-cell-depleted T cells, or PBMCs; the material itself was cDNA or gDNA.

Trimming removed 5 bases from V and 0 bases from J, with 11 bases in between. Germline assignment: CDR1 WNHNN and CDR2 SYGVQD (reference sequence). This CDR3 region has 15 residues. This clone was seen a single time. In the authors' workflow: Quantification of nucleated cells was approximated via reference gene primer amplification. TCRdb's table, derived via immunoSEQ multiplex PCR, lists solely in-frame clones and lacks some. The D gene and trimming were derived from the DNA, and the V and J assignments and clone size from that table. The sample yields approximately 230,000 clones, roughly four fifths seen once.

Material for sequencing was peripheral blood. This rearrangement joins TRBV10-1 to TRBJ2-1; D possibly corresponds to TRBD1 (6 bases). The TCR comes from an elderly man with acute or convalescent COVID-19. CDR3 sequence: CASSSGTNSYNEQFF. The CDR3 DNA follows: TGCGCCAGCAGTTCCGGGACAAACTCCTACAATGAGCAGTTCTTC.